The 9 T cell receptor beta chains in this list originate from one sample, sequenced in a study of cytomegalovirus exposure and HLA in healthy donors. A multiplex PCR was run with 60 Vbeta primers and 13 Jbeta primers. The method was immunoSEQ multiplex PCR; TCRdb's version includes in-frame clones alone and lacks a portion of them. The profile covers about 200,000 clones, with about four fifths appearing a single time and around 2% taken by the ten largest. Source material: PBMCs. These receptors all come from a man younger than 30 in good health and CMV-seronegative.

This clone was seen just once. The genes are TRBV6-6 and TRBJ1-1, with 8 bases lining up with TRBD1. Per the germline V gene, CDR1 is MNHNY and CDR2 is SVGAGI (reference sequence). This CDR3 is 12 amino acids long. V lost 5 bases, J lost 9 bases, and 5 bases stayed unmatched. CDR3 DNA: TGTGCCAGCAGTCACGACAGGGGACAAGCTTTCTTT. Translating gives CASSHDRGQAFF.

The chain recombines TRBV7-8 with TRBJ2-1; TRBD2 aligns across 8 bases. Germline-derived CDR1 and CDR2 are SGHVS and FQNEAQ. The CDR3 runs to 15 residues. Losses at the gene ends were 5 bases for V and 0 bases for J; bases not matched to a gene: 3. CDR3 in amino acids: CASSQTSGSYNEQFF. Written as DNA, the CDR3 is TGTGCCAGCAGCCAAACTAGCGGCTCCTACAATGAGCAGTTCTTC.

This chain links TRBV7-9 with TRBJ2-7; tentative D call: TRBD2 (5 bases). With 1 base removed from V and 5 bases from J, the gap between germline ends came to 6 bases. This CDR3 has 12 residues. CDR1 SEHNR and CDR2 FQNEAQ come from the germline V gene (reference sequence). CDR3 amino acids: CASSLGADEQYF. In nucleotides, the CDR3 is TGTGCCAGCAGCTTAGGAGCGGACGAGCAGTACTTC.

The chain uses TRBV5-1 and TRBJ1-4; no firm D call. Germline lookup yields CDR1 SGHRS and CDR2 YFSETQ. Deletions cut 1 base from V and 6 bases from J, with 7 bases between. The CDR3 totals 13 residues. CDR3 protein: CASSLQRDEKLFF. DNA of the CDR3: TGCGCCAGCAGCTTGCAGAGGGATGAAAAACTGTTTTTT.

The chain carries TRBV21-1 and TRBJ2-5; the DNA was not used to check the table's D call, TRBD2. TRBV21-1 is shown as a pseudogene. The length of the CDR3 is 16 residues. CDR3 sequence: CASSAWTSGSLETQYF. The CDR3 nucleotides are TGTGCCAGCAGCGCCTGGACTAGCGGGAGTTTGGAGACCCAGTACTTC.

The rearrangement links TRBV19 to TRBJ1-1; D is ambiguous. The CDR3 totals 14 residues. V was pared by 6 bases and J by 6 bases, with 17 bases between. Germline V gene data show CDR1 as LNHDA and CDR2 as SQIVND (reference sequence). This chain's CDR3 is CASRVQALGAEAFF. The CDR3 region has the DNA TGTGCCAGTAGGGTACAAGCCCTTGGAGCTGAAGCTTTCTTT.

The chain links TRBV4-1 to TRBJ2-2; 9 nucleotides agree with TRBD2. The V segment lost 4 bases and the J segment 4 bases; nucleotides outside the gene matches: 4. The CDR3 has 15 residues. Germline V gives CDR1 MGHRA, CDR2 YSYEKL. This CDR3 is CASSLASGVTGELFF. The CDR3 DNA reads TGCGCCAGCAGCCTAGCTAGCGGGGTCACCGGGGAGCTGTTTTTT.

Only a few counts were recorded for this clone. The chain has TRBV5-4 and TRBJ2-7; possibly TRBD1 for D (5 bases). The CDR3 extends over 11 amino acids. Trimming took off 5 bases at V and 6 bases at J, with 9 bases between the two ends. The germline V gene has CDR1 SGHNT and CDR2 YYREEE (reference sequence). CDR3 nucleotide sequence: TGTGCCAGCAGTCAGGGTCGCGAGCAGTACTTC. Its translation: CASSQGREQYF.

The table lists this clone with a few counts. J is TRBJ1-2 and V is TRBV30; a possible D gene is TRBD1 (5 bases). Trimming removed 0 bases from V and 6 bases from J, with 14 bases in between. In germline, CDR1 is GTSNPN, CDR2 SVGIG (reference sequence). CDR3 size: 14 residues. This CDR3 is CAWSVTGVAHGYTF. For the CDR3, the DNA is TGTGCCTGGAGTGTAACAGGCGTTGCACATGGCTACACCTTC.